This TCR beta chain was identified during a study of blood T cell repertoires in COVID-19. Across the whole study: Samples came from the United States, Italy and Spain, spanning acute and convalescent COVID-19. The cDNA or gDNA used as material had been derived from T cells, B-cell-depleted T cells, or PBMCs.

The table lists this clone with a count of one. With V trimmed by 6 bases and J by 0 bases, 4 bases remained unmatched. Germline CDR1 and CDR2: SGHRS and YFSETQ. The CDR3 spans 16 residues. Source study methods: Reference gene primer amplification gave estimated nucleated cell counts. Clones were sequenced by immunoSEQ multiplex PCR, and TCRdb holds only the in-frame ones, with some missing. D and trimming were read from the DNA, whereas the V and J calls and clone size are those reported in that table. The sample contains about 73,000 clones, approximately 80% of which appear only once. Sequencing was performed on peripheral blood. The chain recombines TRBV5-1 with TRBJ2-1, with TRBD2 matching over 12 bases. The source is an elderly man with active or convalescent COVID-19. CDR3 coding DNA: TGCGCCAGCAACGGACTAGCGGGGTCCTCCTACAATGAGCAGTTCTTC. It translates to CASNGLAGSSYNEQFF.